These 17 T cell receptor beta chains were all obtained from the same sample, sequenced in a study of regulatory T cells in long-lasting Graves disease (dated by TCRdb to about 2021). The label giving this sample's time point can be read as: newly diagnosed GD, antithyroid drugs for less than 3 months. For both TCR sequencing and RNA sequencing, RNA was extracted from PBMCs in TRIzol. Library creation used multiplex PCR. Sequencing relied on an Illumina HiSeq 4000. To build TCR beta libraries, CDR3 regions were amplified by Arm-PCR using iRepertoire HTBI primers. The public sequencing data were trimmed at Q25 with fastp and processed into clonotypes with MiXCR by TCRdb, which kept only in-frame beta chains. Rows with one shared CDR3 protein collapse into an entry with the most common genes and DNA. The table for this sample lists fewer than 550,000 distinct CDR3 sequences; approximately 16% of them were counted only once. The ten largest account for approximately 25% of the sample.

The same specimen was also included in a second study, on T cells in Graves' hyperthyroidism and ophthalmopathy.

The specimen was peripheral blood mononuclear cells (PBMCs), collected at new diagnosis, from a patient treated with antithyroid drugs. The receptor set was obtained from a middle-aged woman with Graves disease. Donor details come from another sample of the same person, matched by shared clones.

This clonotype was counted many times. The chain combines TRBV28 with TRBJ2-1; D is possibly TRBD2 (5 bases). The V gene's germline CDR1 is MDHEN and CDR2 SYDVKM. Trimming removed 6 bases at V and 6 bases at J, with 12 bases between. The CDR3 is made up of 13 amino acids. This CDR3 is CASSSAGINEQFF. Written as DNA, the CDR3 is TGTGCCAGCAGCTCCGCCGGGATCAATGAGCAGTTCTTC.

This clonotype was counted a few times. The chain recombines TRBV25-1 with TRBJ1-1; a possible D gene is TRBD1 (6 bases). The V gene lost 7 bases and the J gene lost 1 base, with 16 bases spanning the gap. In germline, CDR1 is MGHDK, CDR2 SYGVNS. The CDR3 totals 15 residues. The CDR3 DNA is TGTGCCAGCATGGGAGCAGGGGCGGGGAACACTGAAGCTTTCTTT. Amino acids: CASMGAGAGNTEAFF.

This clonotype has just a few counts. The chain is built from TRBV2 and TRBJ2-5; 10 bases match TRBD1. From germline, CDR1 is SNHLY and CDR2 FYNNEI. The CDR3 sequence is 15 residues long. Unmatched junction bases numbered 3, after V lost 1 base and J lost 4 bases. The CDR3 DNA is TGTGCCAGCAGTGAAGGACAGGGGGCTTTAGAGACCCAGTACTTC. Protein: CASSEGQGALETQYF.

This clonotype was detected a few times. The chain employs TRBV29-1 and TRBJ1-4; D gene ambiguous. This CDR3 comprises 11 residues. V lost 7 bases to trimming and J lost 8 bases, with 11 bases between them. Germline V gene data show CDR1 as SQVTM and CDR2 as ANQGSEA. CDR3 amino acids: CSGLEGEKLFF. The CDR3 nucleotides read TGCAGCGGCCTGGAGGGCGAAAAACTGTTTTTT.

This clonotype has at least ten counts. The chain joins TRBV5-1 to TRBJ1-5, with 8 nucleotides matching TRBD1. After removal of 4 bases from V and 0 bases from J, the junction contained 3 bases not matched to a gene. The CDR3 covers 15 residues. CDR1 SGHRS and CDR2 YFSETQ come from the germline V gene. DNA of the CDR3: TGCGCCAGCAGCGTCGGGACAGGTAGCAATCAGCCCCAGCATTTT. It is translated as CASSVGTGSNQPQHF.

This clonotype showed up many times. V is TRBV20-1 and J is TRBJ2-1, with D unresolved. The CDR3 has 14 residues. With 2 bases removed from V and 4 bases from J, the gap between germline ends came to 12 bases. The germline CDR1 and CDR2 sequences are DFQATT and SNEGSKA (reference sequence). The CDR3 DNA follows: TGCAGTGCTAGATCCCCCACTTATTACAATGAGCAGTTCTTC. Protein sequence: CSARSPTYYNEQFF.

This clonotype has only a few counts. The chain is built from TRBV11-3 and TRBJ2-1; no definite D call. V lost 5 bases, J lost 6 bases, and 5 bases lay in between. The CDR3 runs 11 residues. The germline CDR1 and CDR2 sequences are SGHNT and YENEEA. In nucleotides, the CDR3 is TGTGCCAGCAGCGTAACCAATGAGCAGTTCTTC. This encodes CASSVTNEQFF.

In this sample, this clonotype turned up a few times. The chain uses TRBV7-6 and TRBJ2-2; a weak D match, TRBD2 (6 bases). The CDR3 has 17 residues. Trimming stripped 1 base from V and 6 bases from J, with 18 bases between. Germline V gene lookup returns CDR1 SGHVS and CDR2 FNYEAQ. The CDR3: CASSLVDSRLVPGELFF. CDR3 nucleotide sequence: TGTGCCAGCAGCTTAGTTGATTCCCGACTAGTCCCCGGGGAGCTGTTTTTT.

This clonotype was found a few times. This chain connects TRBV20-1 to TRBJ2-5, with 8 bases that match TRBD2. J lost 5 bases, V lost 0 bases, and 8 bases had no gene match. The CDR3 contains 15 residues. Germline assignment: CDR1 DFQATT and CDR2 SNEGSKA (reference sequence). In DNA form, the CDR3 reads TGCAGTGCTAGAGAACCGGGACTAGATTTGGAGACCCAGTACTTC. It translates to CSAREPGLDLETQYF.

V is TRBV6-1 and J is TRBJ2-7, with TRBD1 matching 9 bases. The CDR3 spans 15 residues. Germline values: CDR1 MNHNS, CDR2 SASEGT. V was pared by 5 bases and J by 3 bases, with 8 bases of the junction left unmatched. In DNA, the CDR3 is TGTGCCAGCAGTCCCGTGAGGACAGGGGACTACGAGCAGTACTTC. Translated: CASSPVRTGDYEQYF.

This clonotype was recorded many times. The V and J genes are TRBV30 and TRBJ1-2; D uncertain. CDR3 size: 13 residues. V was pared by 2 bases and J by 5 bases, with 12 bases between. Germline assignment: CDR1 GTSNPN and CDR2 SVGIG (reference sequence). CDR3 in DNA: TGTGCCTGGAGTATGGCAGAGAAGTATGGCTACACCTTC. This sequence encodes CAWSMAEKYGYTF.

The rearrangement joins TRBV3-1 to TRBJ1-1, with a tentative D call TRBD1 (6 bases). This CDR3 contains 13 residues. V lost 0 bases and J 9 bases, leaving 11 bases between the germline ends. Germline CDR1 and CDR2: LGHDT and YNNKEL (reference sequence). The CDR3 protein is CASSQESTGKAFF. Written as DNA, the CDR3 is TGTGCCAGCAGCCAAGAGAGTACAGGGAAAGCTTTCTTT.

Worth noting for this clonotype: A far larger clone is a single base away, which makes a read error likely. V and J are TRBV11-3 and TRBJ2-5; TRBD2 is a possible D gene (6 bases). Germline V gene data show CDR1 as SGHNT and CDR2 as YENEEA. CDR3 length equals 15 residues. V was pared by 2 bases and J by 11 bases, with 21 bases between. DNA of the CDR3: TGTGCCAGCAGCTTATTTAGCGGTCCCGAGAATGAGCAGTACTTC. This codes for CASSLFSGPENEQYF.

This clonotype was counted a few times. The chain links TRBV6-9 to TRBJ2-5; TRBD1 matches 10 bases. CDR3 size: 14 residues. Per the germline V gene, CDR1 is MNHGY and CDR2 is SVAAGI. Trimming at V came to 4 bases and at J to 4 bases, leaving 3 bases not matched to a gene. CDR3 in DNA: TGTGCCAGCAGTTGGACAGGGGGGCCAGAGACCCAGTACTTC. This translates into CASSWTGGPETQYF.

This clonotype was found many times. The genes are TRBV7-6 and TRBJ2-7; a weak D match, TRBD1 (6 bases). CDR1 SGHVS and CDR2 FNYEAQ come from the germline V gene. The CDR3 contains 14 residues. The V end was cut by 1 base, the J end by 6 bases, with 13 bases between. The CDR3 spells CASSLEQGKSEQYF. CDR3 coding DNA: TGTGCCAGCAGCTTAGAACAGGGAAAGAGCGAGCAGTACTTC.

The sample holds a few counts of this clonotype. The chain has TRBV12-3 or TRBV12-4 and TRBJ2-7, with no clear D. CDR3 size: 13 residues. V lost 5 bases to trimming and J lost 4 bases, with 12 bases between them. As DNA, the CDR3 is TGTGCCAGCAGTCCCTCGAGTGGGTACGAGCAGTACTTC. Its protein is CASSPSSGYEQYF.

This clonotype was detected a few times. The CDR3 region has the DNA TGTGCCAGCACCCACCCGTCATCTGGCGGGGGGAGGGAGACCCAGTACTTC. It codes for CASTHPSSGGGRETQYF. This chain connects TRBV3-1 to TRBJ2-1; 8 bases fit TRBD2. The J call may be wrong; the DNA end is better matched by TRBJ2-5. This CDR3 contains 17 residues. Germline CDR1 reads LGHDT; CDR2 reads YNNKEL (reference sequence).